Following are 19 T cell receptor beta chains from one sample sequenced in a study of brain T cells in children with intractable seizures. Time point here: blood from clinic visit 5 months post-surgery; TSC patient then seizure free. Here immunoSEQ multiplex PCR was the method, and the copy in TCRdb shows in-frame clones only, minus some. The sample lists about 340,000 clones; roughly 92% were seen once. Sequencing was performed on peripheral blood, taken 5 to 6 months after surgery. Source of these receptors: a boy under three years old with tuberous sclerosis and intractable seizures.

This chain connects TRBV5-1 to TRBJ2-5; 9 nucleotides agree with TRBD2. The CDR3 runs 17 residues. V lost 0 bases, J lost 5 bases, and 11 bases stayed unmatched. Germline CDR1 and CDR2: SGHRS and YFSETQ. CDR3: CASSLGLAGGPWETQYF. The CDR3 DNA reads as TGCGCCAGCAGCTTGGGGCTTGCGGGAGGGCCTTGGGAGACCCAGTACTTC.

A single count supports this clone. This rearrangement joins TRBV19 to TRBJ1-4, with D possibly matching TRBD1 (5 bases). This CDR3 is 16 amino acids long. CDR1 and CDR2 (germline): LNHDA, SQIVND (reference sequence). V dropped 5 bases and J dropped 5 bases, with 18 bases sitting between them. This CDR3 reads CASSDRDGRINEKLFF. The CDR3 DNA reads as TGTGCCAGTAGTGACAGAGACGGACGGATAAATGAAAAACTGTTTTTT.

V usage is TRBV27 and J usage is TRBJ2-1, with TRBD2 identical over 9 bases. Germline CDR1 is MNHEY and CDR2 is SMNVEV (reference sequence). The CDR3 has 17 amino acids. V shed 6 bases and J 2 bases; nucleotides not matched to a gene: 11. CDR3 DNA: TGTGCCAGCAGCCGGAGGAGCGGGACTAGCCCCTACAATGAGCAGTTCTTC. Amino acid sequence: CASSRRSGTSPYNEQFF.

The DNA of the CDR3 is TGTGCCAGCAGTCCTCAGTATAGCAATCAGCCCCAGCATTTT. This encodes CASSPQYSNQPQHF. V and J are TRBV28 and TRBJ1-5; D gene unclear. V was pared by 5 bases and J by 0 bases, with 8 bases between. The CDR3 contains 14 residues. Germline CDR1 is MDHEN and CDR2 is SYDVKM.

The CDR3 bases are TGTGCCACCAGTGATCCCAGCTCTGGGGCCAACGTCCTGACTTTC. Protein product: CATSDPSSGANVLTF. The chain couples TRBV24-1 to TRBJ2-6; the D is unclear. Trimming took 3 bases from V and 0 from J, leaving 5 bases between them. CDR1 and CDR2 from the germline V gene are KGHDR and SFDVKD. This CDR3 spans 15 amino acids.

The chain combines TRBV19 with TRBJ1-1; D possibly corresponds to TRBD1 (5 bases). Germline V gene data show CDR1 as LNHDA and CDR2 as SQIVND (reference sequence). This CDR3 is 12 amino acids long. V was clipped by 5 bases and J by 6 bases, with 10 bases between them. This chain's CDR3 is CASSPGIPEAFF. The CDR3, as DNA: TGTGCCAGTAGTCCAGGGATCCCTGAAGCTTTCTTT.

The chain employs TRBV11-3 and TRBJ2-7; tentative D call: TRBD1 (5 bases). The CDR3 contains 13 residues. Germline V CDR1 and CDR2: SGHNT, YENEEA. Trimming left V 5 bases short and J 0 bases short, with 8 bases between. CDR3: CASSPRGSYEQYF. The CDR3 DNA is TGTGCCAGCAGCCCTAGGGGCTCCTACGAGCAGTACTTC.

The V gene is TRBV25-1, the J gene TRBJ2-1, with D perhaps TRBD2 (5 bases). The germline V and J ends were trimmed by 1 base and 9 bases, with 13 bases remaining between them. CDR1 MGHDK and CDR2 SYGVNS come from the germline V gene. This CDR3 spans 14 amino acids. The CDR3 here is CASSELGSSGEQFF. CDR3 nucleotides: TGTGCCAGCAGTGAATTAGGGAGTTCCGGTGAGCAGTTCTTC.

The J gene is TRBJ2-2, the V gene TRBV5-4, with TRBD2 matching over 8 bases. V lost 4 bases and J lost 7; bases outside the gene matches: 9. The CDR3 length is 15 residues. Germline V gene lookup returns CDR1 SGHNT and CDR2 YYREEE (reference sequence). The DNA for the CDR3 is TGTGCCAGCAGCGACCCGGGGGGGCGCAACGGGGAGCTGTTTTTT. It codes for CASSDPGGRNGELFF.

The V and J genes are TRBV3-1 (or the pseudogene TRBV3-2) and TRBJ2-3; D is undetermined. V gave up 0 bases and J gave up 7 bases, with 11 bases separating them. The CDR3 loop spans 14 amino acids. The germline CDR1 and CDR2 sequences are LGHDT and YNNKEL (reference sequence). DNA of the CDR3: TGTGCCAGCAGCCAAGATATAAGAGAGTATACGCAGTATTTT. Its translation is CASSQDIREYTQYF.

The genes are TRBV2 and TRBJ2-5, with 9 bases lining up with TRBD2. The ends lost 8 bases at V and 4 bases at J; junction bases unmatched: 8. The CDR3 runs to 14 residues. Germline CDR1 reads SNHLY; CDR2 reads FYNNEI. The CDR3 DNA reads as TGTGCCAGCCTTTCTAGCGGGGTTTCAGAGACCCAGTACTTC. It specifies CASLSSGVSETQYF.

The chain has TRBV20-1 and TRBJ2-7; no clear D. The CDR3 consists of 10 residues. CDR1 DFQATT and CDR2 SNEGSKA come from the germline V gene (reference sequence). V dropped 6 bases and J dropped 3 bases, with 6 bases sitting between them. DNA of the CDR3: TGCAGTGCGTACGACTACGAGCAGTACTTC. It encodes CSAYDYEQYF.

The gene calls are TRBV4-1 and TRBJ2-3; TRBD2 matches 8 bases. Germline loops: CDR1 MGHRA, CDR2 YSYEKL. V lost 0 bases and J lost 5; bases outside the gene matches: 7. The CDR3 runs 16 residues. The CDR3: CASSQDLLGLEDTQYF. The CDR3 region has the DNA TGCGCCAGCAGCCAAGATCTTTTGGGACTAGAAGATACGCAGTATTTT.

The chain joins TRBV6-5 to TRBJ1-1; maybe TRBD1 (6 bases). CDR1 and CDR2 (germline): MNHEY, SVGAGI. This CDR3 comprises 14 residues. Deletions cut 0 bases from V and 4 bases from J, with 9 bases between. CDR3 in DNA: TGTGCCAGCAGTTACTCGGACAGAACCACTGAAGCTTTCTTT. Its translation is CASSYSDRTTEAFF.

The V call is TRBV2, the J call TRBJ2-3; D gene uncertain. The CDR3 spans 15 residues. Trimming stripped 0 bases from V and 6 bases from J, with 13 bases between. Germline assignment: CDR1 SNHLY and CDR2 FYNNEI. The CDR3 coding sequence is TGTGCCAGCAGTGAAGCTAGCTCCTGGAGCGATACGCAGTATTTT. Translating gives CASSEASSWSDTQYF.

The J gene is TRBJ2-5, the V gene TRBV4-1; 15 nucleotides line up with TRBD2. There are 17 residues in the CDR3. Germline lookup yields CDR1 MGHRA and CDR2 YSYEKL. V lost 2 bases and J lost 5; bases outside the gene matches: 6. The CDR3 nucleotides read TGCGCCAGCAGCCAACTGGGACTAGCGGGAGGAAAGGAGACCCAGTACTTC. It encodes CASSQLGLAGGKETQYF.

The genes are TRBV11-2 and TRBJ2-1, with 9 bases matching TRBD2. Trimming at V came to 4 bases and at J to 10 bases, leaving 14 bases not matched to a gene. Per the germline V gene, CDR1 is SGHAT and CDR2 is FQNNGV. CDR3 length equals 16 residues. The CDR3 coding sequence is TGTGCCAGCAGCTCCCCCGCTAGCGGGGAAGTTCGGGAGCAGTTCTTC. Encoded protein: CASSSPASGEVREQFF.

This chain joins TRBV6-1 and TRBJ1-2; D possibly corresponds to TRBD1 (5 bases). The CDR3 runs to 14 residues. Germline V gene lookup returns CDR1 MNHNS and CDR2 SASEGT. The ends were cut back, 3 bases at V and 3 bases at J, with 11 bases in the middle. The CDR3 here is CASSERDVDYGYTF. Here the CDR3 DNA reads TGTGCCAGCAGTGAGCGGGACGTTGACTATGGCTACACCTTC.

This sequence joins TRBV5-4 and TRBJ2-5, with 8 bases that match TRBD1. Germline loops: CDR1 SGHNT, CDR2 YYREEE (reference sequence). Germline trimming cut 4 bases from V and 0 bases from J; bases unmatched to any gene: 5. This CDR3 is 15 amino acids long. This CDR3 is CASSQWTGYQETQYF. In nucleotides, the CDR3 is TGTGCCAGCAGCCAATGGACAGGGTACCAAGAGACCCAGTACTTC.